The subject of this entry is one T cell receptor (beta chain). This clonotype was detected ten times or more. Which antigen it targets is not known. No qualities accompany the bases; no much larger clone lies one base away. The germline V gene gives CDR1 as SGHRS and CDR2 as YFSETQ. Trimming removed 4 bases from V and 2 bases from J; the gene matches leave 7 bases unexplained. The CDR3 numbers 17 residues from cysteine through phenylalanine. Left in the record is the CDR3 DNA by itself, 51 bases read in frame from the first base. Blood bank volunteers in Maryland, USA served as the healthy controls. For the unsorted PBMC libraries, 2 million PBMCs were stored in RNAlater at -80 degrees C until RNA extraction and were used to generate the libraries. PBMCs were separated from peripheral blood using Ficoll-Hypaque density gradient centrifugation and then cryopreserved in liquid nitrogen. This entry belongs to a study of neurological immune-mediated disorders (dated by TCRdb to between 2017 and 2020). About the investigation overall: The study compared peripheral blood TCR-beta repertoires of HTLV-I-associated myelopathy (HAM/TSP) patients, multiple sclerosis patients and healthy controls using UMI-based sequencing. Longitudinal samples, technical triplicates and paired sorted CD4+ and CD8+ T-cell subsets, alongside PBMC samples, were included among the approximately 98 TCR-beta libraries. The cohort comprised about 68 subjects: approximately 15 HAM/TSP patients, 35 or so multiple sclerosis patients and 20 healthy controls. Summary of the overall study and its limitations: Across subjects, expanded clones never shared an identical CDR3 amino acid sequence, which suggests that the TCR-beta repertoires in every group were private. TCR clonal expansion was highest in HAM/TSP patients and lowest in MS patients, with MS patients falling below even healthy controls.

cDNA synthesis used template-switch 5'RACE with a primer carrying a 10-nucleotide random unique molecular identifier tagging each TCR transcript. Every sequencing run yielded over 190 million TCR-beta sequences covering 15-18 subjects. The RNeasy kit was used for extraction of total RNA. The KAPA Real-time Library Amplification kit was used to amplify TCR-beta VDJ regions with primers for the TCR constant region and the 5'RACE anchor. Sample indexes and Illumina adaptors were added in a first PCR, after which library yield was increased in a second PCR. After Ampure bead purification, the roughly 650 bp TCR product was size-selected on a 2% E-gel SizeSelection system. Library quality was checked on a Bioanalyzer, concentration was measured with Qubit, and libraries were quantified with the Kapa Library Quantification kit before pooling. Libraries were sequenced paired-end 2 x 150 bp on an Illumina HiSeq 2500. To increase sequence diversity, roughly 24-30% phiX was spiked into each library pool. In the authors' own workflow: Quality-filtered reads were processed with the UMI-based MiGEC pipeline, and over 85% of raw TCR sequences were removed by the MiGEC pipeline during error correction. VDJ genes were aligned to IMGT germline references, and each clonotype was defined by a unique CDR3 amino acid sequence together with V-J genes. VDJtools evaluated clonal expansion, Shannon diversity and CDR3 relatedness (CalcPairwiseDistances, ClusterSamples); CLCbio workbench built phylogenetic trees. Clones with at least 8 unique UMIs were defined as expanded, with this threshold being based on coefficient-of-variation modelling across technical triplicates. TCRdb handled the public reads itself, with Q25 trimming in fastp and clone calling in MiXCR, and kept productive beta chains. For every CDR3 protein sequence, its rows merge into one entry that carries the most common genes and DNA. The V and J calls and clone size come from TCRdb's table, not from the authors' own analysis. The sample table shows over 11,000 distinct CDR3 sequences, and 10% are seen once. The top ten clonotypes cover around 23% of the sample.

The rearranged chain carries TRBV5-1 and TRBJ2-5; 14 bases in the middle match TRBD2. Sequenced sample: PBMCs. The TCR originated in a middle-aged woman in good health. The DNA sequence reads TGCGCCAGCAGCCTGGGACTAGCGGGAGCTGTACAAGAGACCCAGTACTTC. Its translation reads: CASSLGLAGAVQETQYF.